The rows below give T cell receptor beta chains drawn from one sample of a study of blood T cell repertoires in COVID-19. Assay used: immunoSEQ multiplex PCR; TCRdb lists only in-frame clones, some missing. The table includes roughly 140,000 clones, about four fifths detected once. The sample consisted of PBMCs or T cells enriched from blood (not recorded which). These receptors all come from a woman in her fifties or sixties who had been exposed to COVID-19. Each CDR3 is given with its conserved first and last residue. A D gene is named only where the DNA matches it firmly. Size is omitted from some rows. Given values are once, few, many or a class for expanded clones.

CASNRQGYGYTF,TGTGCCAGCAACCGACAGGGCTATGGCTACACCTTC,TRBD1,TRBV7-9,TRBJ1-2,.,12
CASSLGGYQPQHF,TGTGCCAGCAGCTTGGGGGGCTATCAGCCCCAGCATTTT,.,TRBV5-6,TRBJ1-5,many,13
CASSLLGDGYTF,TGTGCCAGCAGCTTATTAGGGGATGGCTACACCTTC,.,TRBV11-2,TRBJ1-2,.,12
CASSYTAGTGSRGEKLFF,TGTGCCAGCAGTTACACCGCCGGGACAGGGAGTCGAGGTGAAAAACTGTTTTTT,TRBD1,TRBV6-2/TRBV6-3,TRBJ1-4,.,18
CASSQNTKNYGYTF,TGTGCCAGCAGCCAGAACACTAAGAACTATGGCTACACCTTC,.,TRBV3-1/TRBV3-2,TRBJ1-2,.,14
CASRPQGATEAFF,TGTGCCAGTCGTCCTCAGGGGGCGACGGAAGCTTTCTTT,TRBD1,TRBV19,TRBJ1-1,.,13
CASSLLAGGNTGELFF,TGCGCCAGCAGCTTACTAGCGGGAGGGAACACCGGGGAGCTGTTTTTT,TRBD2,TRBV5-1,TRBJ2-2,.,16
CATSRDSVLAGGPNEQFF,TGTGCCACCAGCAGAGATTCCGTACTAGCGGGGGGCCCCAATGAGCAGTTCTTC,TRBD2,TRBV15,TRBJ2-1,once,18
CASSQDHGGGETQYF,TGTGCCAGCAGCCAAGACCATGGGGGAGGAGAGACCCAGTACTTC,.,TRBV3-1/TRBV3-2,TRBJ2-5,.,15
CASSSTSGRGSGELFF,TGTGCCAGCAGTTCTACTAGCGGGAGAGGAAGCGGGGAGCTGTTTTTT,TRBD2,TRBV2,TRBJ2-2,once,16
CASRIHGQKNIQYF,TGTGCCAGCAGGATACACGGACAGAAAAACATTCAGTACTTC,.,TRBV6-5,TRBJ2-4,.,14
CASSFSRRGLGELFF,TGTGCCAGCAGTTTCTCCCGGAGGGGGCTGGGGGAGCTGTTTTTT,.,TRBV27,TRBJ2-2,.,15
CASSPNPRGAGTF,TGTGCCAGCAGCCCAAACCCACGGGGGGCGGGGACCTTC,.,TRBV7-8,TRBJ1-2,.,13
CAISSGQGAVNTIYF,TGTGCCATCAGCTCGGGACAGGGGGCGGTGAACACCATATATTTT,TRBD1,TRBV10-3,TRBJ1-3,.,15
CASSLYDRGNQPQHF,TGTGCCAGCAGCTTATACGACAGGGGCAATCAGCCCCAGCATTTT,TRBD1,TRBV7-2,TRBJ1-5,.,15
CASSDGGASTDTQYF,TGTGCCAGCAGTGATGGCGGGGCTAGCACAGATACGCAGTATTTT,.,TRBV2,TRBJ2-3,.,15
CASSIGERIQETQYF,TGTGCCAGTAGTATAGGCGAGAGAATCCAAGAGACCCAGTACTTC,.,TRBV19,TRBJ2-5,once,15
CASSIGRTGGLSTEAFF,TGTGCCAGTAGTATAGGGAGGACAGGGGGCCTATCGACTGAAGCTTTCTTT,TRBD1,TRBV19,TRBJ1-1,few,17
CASSTRQGSANYGYTF,TGTGCCAGCAGCACTCGACAGGGCTCAGCTAACTATGGCTACACCTTC,TRBD1,TRBV9,TRBJ1-2,few,16
CASSDQGPPSGGEEAFF,TGTGCCAGCAGTGATCAAGGTCCTCCCTCAGGGGGCGAGGAAGCTTTCTTT,TRBD1,TRBV6-4,TRBJ1-1,.,17
CASSHRVAGELFF,TGTGCCAGCAGTCACAGGGTTGCCGGGGAGCTGTTTTTT,.,TRBV6-4,TRBJ2-2,.,13
CASSIFHLAGRQGETQYF,TGTGCCAGTAGTATATTCCACTTAGCGGGGAGGCAAGGGGAGACCCAGTACTTC,TRBD2,TRBV19,TRBJ2-5,.,18
CASRPTGGPDTQYF,TGTGCCAGCAGGCCGACAGGGGGCCCGGATACGCAGTATTTT,TRBD1,TRBV7-2,TRBJ2-3,.,14
CASSRRERGGFF,TGCGCCAGCAGTCGGCGGGAGCGTGGTGGGTTCTTC,TRBD2,TRBV10-2,TRBJ2-1,few,12
CASSYWNRGMNPLHF,TGTGCCAGCAGTTACTGGAACAGGGGGATGAATCCCCTCCACTTT,TRBD1,TRBV6-5,TRBJ1-6,.,15
CASSYGQRGYEQYF,TGTGCCAGCAGCTACGGACAGAGGGGCTACGAGCAGTACTTC,.,TRBV9,TRBJ2-7,.,14
CASSLSGKGTDTQYF,TGCGCCAGCAGCTTGAGCGGGAAGGGCACAGATACGCAGTATTTT,TRBD2,TRBV5-1,TRBJ2-3,.,15
CASSGPRAQGNSPLHF,TGTGCCAGCAGCGGTCCCCGGGCTCAGGGTAATTCACCCCTCCACTTT,.,TRBV2,TRBJ1-6,.,16
CASKEGFGYTF,TGTGCGAGCAAAGAGGGCTTTGGCTACACCTTC,.,TRBV12-3/TRBV12-4,TRBJ1-2,.,11
CASSSGQGRDEQYF,TGTGCCAGTAGTTCCGGACAGGGGCGCGACGAGCAGTACTTC,TRBD1,TRBV19,TRBJ2-7,.,14
CSASSGRNEQFF,TGCAGCGCCTCTAGCGGGAGAAATGAGCAGTTCTTC,TRBD2,TRBV29-1,TRBJ2-1,.,12
CASSIRGVGNQPQHF,TGTGCCAGTAGTATACGGGGGGTCGGCAATCAGCCCCAGCATTTT,.,TRBV19,TRBJ1-5,.,15
CASSLTGRGSTDTQYF,TGCGCCAGCAGCCTCACGGGACGGGGGTCCACAGATACGCAGTATTTT,.,TRBV4-3,TRBJ2-3,.,16
CASSLVGGREHEQFF,TGTGCCAGCAGCTTAGTAGGGGGCCGGGAGCATGAGCAGTTCTTC,.,TRBV13,TRBJ2-1,.,15
CATRGQGFTEAFF,TGTGCCACCCGAGGACAGGGGTTCACTGAAGCTTTCTTT,TRBD1,TRBV15,TRBJ1-1,.,13
CAWSRGIEQYF,TGTGCCTGGAGTCGAGGGATCGAGCAGTACTTC,.,TRBV30,TRBJ2-7,.,11
CASGATGEGGPQHF,TGTGCTAGTGGAGCGACAGGGGAAGGTGGGCCCCAGCATTTT,TRBD1,TRBV12-5,TRBJ1-5,.,14
CASSLNGRVGEKLFF,TGTGCCAGCAGCCTTAACGGGAGGGTGGGAGAAAAACTGTTTTTT,.,TRBV11-2,TRBJ1-4,once,15
CASRDPQGNTIYF,TGCGCCAGCAGAGACCCCCAGGGGAACACCATATATTTT,.,TRBV5-1,TRBJ1-3,.,13
CASSPLRQGGTRPYGYTF,TGTGCCAGCAGTCCTCTCCGACAGGGAGGTACTCGTCCCTATGGCTACACCTTC,TRBD1,TRBV27,TRBJ1-2,.,18
CASSLEGTGWGYTF,TGCGCCAGCAGCTTGGAGGGCACAGGTTGGGGCTACACCTTC,.,TRBV5-1,TRBJ1-2,.,14
CASSGLAGAGEQFF,TGCGCCAGCAGCGGACTAGCGGGGGCAGGGGAGCAGTTCTTC,TRBD2,TRBV5-1,TRBJ2-1,few,14
CASSRAKRGIYEQYF,TGTGCCAGCAGCCGCGCAAAGCGGGGGATCTACGAGCAGTACTTC,TRBD2,TRBV7-2,TRBJ2-7,.,15
CASLGQVADTEAFF,TGTGCCAGTCTCGGACAGGTCGCGGACACTGAAGCTTTCTTT,TRBD1,TRBV5-6,TRBJ1-1,.,14
CASSALTGSNTGELFF,TGTGCCAGCAGCGCCCTCACAGGTTCGAACACCGGGGAGCTGTTTTTT,.,TRBV9,TRBJ2-2,.,16
CASSSNYLTEAFF,TGTGCCAGTAGTTCTAATTATTTGACTGAAGCTTTCTTT,.,TRBV19,TRBJ1-1,.,13
CASSPRGAGANTDTQYF,TGTGCCAGCAGCCCCCGAGGAGCGGGGGCTAACACAGATACGCAGTATTTT,TRBD2,TRBV11-2,TRBJ2-3,.,17
CASRGWGGPQETQYF,TGTGCCAGCAGGGGATGGGGGGGTCCCCAAGAGACCCAGTACTTC,TRBD2,TRBV11-1,TRBJ2-5,.,15
CASRDGTGGSDEQYF,TGTGCCAGCAGGGACGGGACAGGGGGCTCGGACGAGCAGTACTTC,TRBD1,TRBV6-6,TRBJ2-7,.,15
CASSAGGGSPYEQYF,TGTGCCAGCAGCGCCGGCGGCGGGAGCCCATACGAGCAGTACTTC,TRBD2,TRBV9,TRBJ2-7,.,15
CAWSGGHGANVLTF,TGTGCCTGGTCGGGCGGGCACGGGGCCAACGTCCTGACTTTC,.,TRBV30,TRBJ2-6,.,14
CASSLGRGQPQHF,TGTGCCAGCAGCTTGGGACGAGGTCAGCCCCAGCATTTT,.,TRBV5-4,TRBJ1-5,medium-sized,13
CASSHSKRGADTEAFF,TGTGCCAGCAGTCATAGCAAGCGGGGGGCTGACACTGAAGCTTTCTTT,.,TRBV3-1/TRBV3-2,TRBJ1-1,.,16